Following are 29 T cell receptor beta chains from one sample sequenced in a study of post-analysis software for immune sequencing data. Prepared TCR beta cDNA libraries contained unique molecular identifiers. TCRdb used MiXCR to reprocess the PCR reads, holding one entry per CDR3 protein. The data contain over 700,000 distinct CDR3 sequences, about 27% of them seen just once; the ten biggest clones take up roughly 0.54%. Study-wide results and caveats: The study found TRBV5-6, TRBV5-1 and TRBV20-1 among several TRBV segments more frequent in patients than controls.

Their recognized antigens are unknown. Material for sequencing was blood. The receptor source for this set is a girl aged 10-17 years with multiple sclerosis.

A few counts support this clonotype. V gene TRBV5-1 combines with J gene TRBJ2-5; D is unclear. Germline values: CDR1 SGHRS, CDR2 YFSETQ. This CDR3 has 14 residues. Trimming took off 0 bases at V and 5 bases at J, with 11 bases between the two ends. CDR3 sequence: CASSLETPVETQYF. As DNA, the CDR3 is TGCGCCAGCAGCTTGGAAACCCCCGTGGAGACCCAGTACTTC.

Note on this clonotype: The junction does not match germline at one end; this may be a read error. V is TRBV7-2 and J is TRBJ2-3; possibly TRBD1 for D (6 bases). CDR3 length equals 15 residues. Germline V gene data show CDR1 as SGHTA and CDR2 as FQGNSA. CDR3 nucleotides: TGTGCCAGCAGCCTCCGGACAGTTAGCACAGATACGCAGGATTTT. It codes for CASSLRTVSTDTQDF.

This clonotype came up a few times. The rearrangement uses TRBV7-2 and TRBJ2-1; TRBD1 or TRBD2 may be the D gene (5 bases each). Trimming left V 3 bases short and J 2 bases short, with 14 bases between. Germline V lookup: CDR1 SGHTA, CDR2 FQGNSA. This CDR3 spans 16 amino acids. The CDR3 protein is CASSLFGAGPYNEQFF. In DNA, the CDR3 is TGTGCCAGCAGCTTGTTCGGGGCAGGCCCCTACAATGAGCAGTTCTTC.

The rearrangement links TRBV29-1 to TRBJ2-3; D uncertain. The V gene lost 4 bases and the J gene lost 7 bases, with 15 bases spanning the gap. CDR1 SQVTM and CDR2 ANQGSEA come from the germline V gene. The CDR3 loop spans 13 amino acids. The CDR3 DNA is TGCAGCGTTGTATATAGGGTGGAGAATACGCAGTATTTT. This gives the protein CSVVYRVENTQYF.

The table lists this clonotype with a few counts. The chain joins TRBV28 to TRBJ2-7, with D perhaps being TRBD1 or TRBD2 (5 bases each). CDR3 size: 14 residues. V was pared by 5 bases and J by 7 bases, with 18 bases between. Germline V lookup: CDR1 MDHEN, CDR2 SYDVKM. CDR3 DNA sequence: TGTGCCAGCAGTCCGACGGGGACCTTAAGGGAGCAGTACTTC. Protein sequence: CASSPTGTLREQYF.

This clonotype was seen more than once but under ten times. This CDR3 is CASSQGPAGETQYF. CDR3 bases: TGCGCCAGCAGCCAAGGTCCAGCAGGCGAGACCCAGTACTTC. The rearrangement uses TRBV4-1 and TRBJ2-5, with D unclear. Germline V gene data show CDR1 as MGHRA and CDR2 as YSYEKL. The V gene lost 1 base and the J gene lost 5 bases, with 11 bases spanning the gap. This CDR3 has 14 residues.

The chain recombines TRBV7-9 with TRBJ2-2, with a possible D match to TRBD1 (5 bases). V gave up 2 bases and J gave up 5 bases, with 12 bases separating them. The CDR3 length is 15 residues. From germline, CDR1 is SEHNR and CDR2 FQNEAQ (reference sequence). In nucleotides, the CDR3 is TGTGCCAGCAGCTTACTAGGGGCGCGGACCGGGGAGCTGTTTTTT. Translation: CASSLLGARTGELFF.

The V and J genes are TRBV20-1 and TRBJ1-2; D is possibly TRBD1 (6 bases). Germline V lookup: CDR1 DFQATT, CDR2 SNEGSKA (reference sequence). The CDR3 is made up of 18 amino acids. The ends were cut back, 3 bases at V and 3 bases at J, with 26 bases in the middle. The CDR3 nucleotides read TGCAGTGCTAGGAAGAGCCGGGACATATCCTGGAGTGACTATGGCTACACCTTC. Translated: CSARKSRDISWSDYGYTF.

The V and J genes are TRBV2 and TRBJ1-4, with D uncertain. The J call may be in error: the DNA end matches TRBJ2-2 better. Germline lookup yields CDR1 SNHLY and CDR2 FYNNEI. The CDR3 has 12 amino acids. The CDR3 spells CATGPHTGELFF. The CDR3, as DNA: TGTGCCACCGGACCCCATACCGGGGAGCTGTTTTTT.

J is TRBJ2-5 and V is TRBV5-1; TRBD1 is a possible D gene (5 bases). V was cut by 4 bases and J by 1 base, with 11 bases left in between. Germline loops: CDR1 SGHRS, CDR2 YFSETQ. The CDR3 consists of 14 residues. The CDR3 here is CASSAQGIQETQYF. The CDR3 region has the DNA TGCGCCAGCAGCGCGCAGGGTATCCAAGAGACCCAGTACTTC.

Only one count was recorded for this clonotype. The V gene is TRBV5-4, the J gene TRBJ1-2, with D maybe TRBD1 (6 bases). Looked up from germline, CDR1 is SGHNT and CDR2 is YYREEE (reference sequence). The CDR3 runs 16 residues. V lost 4 bases to trimming and J lost 1 base, with 17 bases between them. In nucleotides, the CDR3 is TGTGCCAGCAGCCCACGCAACAGGGATAATAACTATGGCTACACCTTC. Its translation is CASSPRNRDNNYGYTF. The complete variable domain, with remaining parts taken from reference TRBV5-4 and TRBJ1-2, reads ETGVTQSPTHLIKTRGQQVTLRCSSQSGHNTVSWYQQALGQGPQFIFQYYREEENGRGNFPPRFSGLQFPNYSSELNVNALELDDSALYLCASSPRNRDNNYGYTFGSGTRLTVV.

This chain joins TRBV12-3 or TRBV12-4 and TRBJ2-3; D gene uncertain. The CDR3 sequence is 16 residues long. The germline V and J ends were trimmed by 4 bases and 1 base, with 15 bases remaining between them. The CDR3 loop reads CASSWSGRVRTDTQYF. In nucleotides, the CDR3 is TGTGCCAGCAGTTGGTCCGGCAGAGTGCGCACAGATACGCAGTATTTT.

The sample holds a few counts of this clonotype. As DNA, the CDR3 is TGTGCCAGCAGTGCAACCGGGACTGGTGATGAGCAGTTCTTC. Translation gives CASSATGTGDEQFF. The chain links TRBV7-2 to TRBJ2-1; maybe TRBD2 (6 bases). Germline loops: CDR1 SGHTA, CDR2 FQGNSA. CDR3 size: 14 residues. Trimming pared 6 bases from V and 8 bases from J, leaving 17 bases between.

The chain is built from TRBV7-9 and TRBJ1-4, with D perhaps TRBD1 (6 bases). CDR3 length equals 14 residues. Germline V gives CDR1 SEHNR, CDR2 FQNEAQ (reference sequence). V lost 6 bases to trimming and J lost 6 bases, with 14 bases between them. CDR3 protein: CASREGTMDEKLFF. CDR3 coding DNA: TGTGCCAGCAGGGAGGGGACAATGGATGAAAAACTGTTTTTT.

This clonotype was seen many times. The CDR3 coding sequence is TGTGCCAGCAGTTTACTCGCGGGGAGGGACCAAGAGACCCAGTACTTC. Its translation is CASSLLAGRDQETQYF. The rearrangement joins TRBV27 to TRBJ2-5; 7 positions agree with TRBD2. CDR1 is MNHEY, CDR2 SMNVEV, per germline (reference sequence). The CDR3 is 16 amino acids. V shed 2 bases and J 0 bases; nucleotides not matched to a gene: 6.

This clonotype was seen repeatedly, ten times or more. CDR3 coding DNA: TGTGCCATCAGTGGAAGGACCAGCACAGATACGCAGTATTTT. It is translated as CAISGRTSTDTQYF. The chain has TRBV10-3 and TRBJ2-3; D unclear. With 4 bases removed from V and 0 bases from J, the gap between germline ends came to 8 bases. The CDR3 spans 14 residues. Germline assignment: CDR1 ENHRY and CDR2 SYGVKD.

This clonotype was counted a few times. The chain links TRBV9 to TRBJ2-7; 8 bases align to TRBD1. CDR3 length: 14 amino acids. Germline V lookup: CDR1 SGDLS, CDR2 YYNGEE. Trimming at V came to 2 bases and at J to 4 bases, leaving 5 bases not matched to a gene. CDR3 amino acids: CASSVPQGGYEQYF. In DNA form, the CDR3 reads TGTGCCAGCAGCGTGCCACAGGGGGGTTACGAGCAGTACTTC.

The chain joins TRBV11-3 to TRBJ2-7; maybe TRBD2 (7 bases). Germline V gene lookup returns CDR1 SGHNT and CDR2 YENEEA. Trimming pared 2 bases from V and 3 bases from J, leaving 14 bases between. This CDR3 comprises 15 residues. The CDR3 DNA reads as TGTGCCAGCAGCTTAAAGGGGGGGTTGGACTACGAGCAGTACTTC. Protein: CASSLKGGLDYEQYF.

The chain employs TRBV21-1 and TRBJ1-4; the DNA was not used to check the table's D call, TRBD1. TRBV21-1 corresponds to a pseudogene. The CDR3 is 16 residues long. The CDR3 nucleotides are TGTGCCAGCCCGAAAATACCGGGACAGGGGAACGAAAAACTGTTTTTT. Its protein is CASPKIPGQGNEKLFF.

The chain is built from TRBV28 and TRBJ2-3; 8 nucleotides match TRBD1. V lost 5 bases to trimming and J lost 3 bases; unmatched junction nucleotides: 7. CDR3 length: 15 residues. Germline values: CDR1 MDHEN, CDR2 SYDVKM. In DNA form, the CDR3 reads TGTGCCAGCAGTCTAAGGACAGGGTTAACAGATACGCAGTATTTT. Its translation: CASSLRTGLTDTQYF. Complete variable domain (other parts from reference TRBV28 and TRBJ2-3): DVKVTQSSRYLVKRTGEKVFLECVQDMDHENMFWYRQDPGLGLRLIYFSYDVKMKEKGDIPEGYSVSREKKERFSLILESASTNQTSMYLCASSLRTGLTDTQYFGPGTRLTVL.

The DNA for the CDR3 is TGTGCCAGCACTATTGGGCAGGGAAGCTCCTACAATGAGCAGTTCTTC. Translated: CASTIGQGSSYNEQFF. The chain combines TRBV28 with TRBJ2-1, with D possibly TRBD1 on 5 matching bases. The CDR3 contains 16 residues. Germline V lookup: CDR1 MDHEN, CDR2 SYDVKM. Trimming removed 7 bases at V and 0 bases at J, with 16 bases between.

This clonotype was detected a few times. The rearrangement joins TRBV7-2 to TRBJ2-5, with 15 bases matching TRBD2. The germline V gene has CDR1 SGHTA and CDR2 FQGNSA. With 4 bases clipped from V and 7 bases from J, the junction kept 7 bases outside the gene matches. This CDR3 contains 16 residues. The CDR3 sequence: CASSSGLAGGRGTQYF. The DNA of the CDR3 is TGTGCCAGCAGCTCAGGACTAGCGGGGGGGCGCGGGACCCAGTACTTC.

This clonotype was observed many times. The chain recombines TRBV12-3 or TRBV12-4 with TRBJ2-1; D is undetermined. The CDR3 length is 14 residues. V was clipped by 1 base and J by 7 bases, with 11 bases between them. The CDR3 region has the DNA TGTGCCAGCAGTTTAGGGCTAGTGCAGAATGAGCAGTTCTTC. As protein: CASSLGLVQNEQFF.

This clonotype was observed a few times. The chain uses TRBV20-1 and TRBJ2-5; no clear D. Germline V gives CDR1 DFQATT, CDR2 SNEGSKA (reference sequence). This CDR3 has 13 residues. Trimming removed 3 bases at V and 0 bases at J, with 8 bases between. The CDR3 coding sequence is TGCAGTGCTAGGGCTAGTTACCAAGAGACCCAGTACTTC. Protein: CSARASYQETQYF.

This clonotype was found a few times. V gene TRBV5-1 combines with J gene TRBJ2-1, with 10 nucleotides matching TRBD1. Germline V gives CDR1 SGHRS, CDR2 YFSETQ. V was pared by 4 bases and J by 5 bases, with 9 bases of the junction left unmatched. The CDR3 covers 16 residues. CDR3 coding DNA: TGCGCCAGCAGCCTATCCGGGACAGGGGTCCACAATGAGCAGTTCTTC. Protein: CASSLSGTGVHNEQFF.

The V call is TRBV7-9, the J call TRBJ2-7; 8 bases fit TRBD2. In germline, CDR1 is SEHNR, CDR2 FQNEAQ (reference sequence). The CDR3 sequence is 14 residues long. J lost 3 bases, V lost 3 bases, and 4 bases had no gene match. The chain's CDR3 is CASSFPGGDYEQYF. In nucleotides, the CDR3 is TGTGCCAGCAGCTTCCCCGGGGGGGACTACGAGCAGTACTTC.

This clonotype was picked up many times. The chain carries TRBV29-1 and TRBJ2-7; D perhaps matches TRBD2 (5 bases). The CDR3 totals 11 residues. The V gene lost 4 bases and the J gene lost 6 bases, with 10 bases spanning the gap. Looked up from germline, CDR1 is SQVTM and CDR2 is ANQGSEA. The CDR3 reads CSVAGAGEQYF. Written as DNA, the CDR3 is TGCAGCGTTGCGGGCGCGGGCGAGCAGTACTTC.

The chain joins TRBV24-1 to TRBJ2-1; a weak D match, TRBD1 (6 bases). The CDR3 has 17 amino acids. Trimming shortened V by 4 bases and J by 7 bases, and 22 bases separated the two germline ends. Germline-derived CDR1 and CDR2 are KGHDR and SFDVKD. CDR3 DNA sequence: TGTGCCACCAGTGACCCACTCCGTGGGGGCGCGGATAATGAGCAGTTCTTC. Translation gives CATSDPLRGGADNEQFF.

This chain joins TRBV19 and TRBJ1-4; the D is unclear. CDR1 is LNHDA, CDR2 SQIVND, per germline (reference sequence). V lost 4 bases, J lost 5 bases, and 11 bases lay in between. The CDR3 runs to 14 residues. The CDR3 is CASSNRRLNEKLFF. The CDR3 bases are TGTGCCAGTAGTAATAGACGGCTGAATGAAAAACTGTTTTTT.